Each of the 16 T cell receptor beta chains below was sequenced from the same sample in a study of identical twins. TCRdb fed the 5' RACE reads into MiXCR, producing one record per CDR3 protein. The repertoire consists of about 340,000 distinct CDR3 sequences, with approximately 13% occurring once and the leading ten covering more than 6%. The sample also formed part of further work on yellow fever vaccine responses in identical twins.

The source material was CD8+ T cells sorted from blood. All receptors come from a woman aged 18-29 years in good health.

V usage is TRBV4-2 and J usage is TRBJ2-1; TRBD2 matches 7 bases. Per germline, CDR1 LGHNA and CDR2 YNFKEQ. The V and J ends lost 0 bases and 7 bases, in that order; junction bases with no gene match: 12. The CDR3 has 17 residues. The chain's CDR3 is CASSQEGLAALRNEQFF. DNA for the CDR3: TGTGCCAGCAGCCAAGAGGGGCTAGCGGCCTTACGGAATGAGCAGTTCTTC.

This clonotype appeared a few times. This sequence joins TRBV6-5 and TRBJ2-7; tentatively, D is TRBD1 (6 bases). Trimming removed 5 bases from V and 4 bases from J, with 15 bases in between. This CDR3 has 14 amino acids. Germline V gene sequence: CDR1 MNHEY, CDR2 SVGAGI. DNA of the CDR3: TGTGCCAGCAGTAACCAACAGGGATGGTACGAGCAGTACTTC. Amino acid sequence: CASSNQQGWYEQYF.

This clonotype was observed at least ten times. The chain joins TRBV25-1 to TRBJ2-7, with 9 bases that match TRBD1. With 0 bases clipped from V and 6 bases from J, the junction kept 15 bases outside the gene matches. Germline CDR1 and CDR2: MGHDK and SYGVNS. The CDR3 has 18 amino acids. The CDR3 region has the DNA TGTGCCAGCAGTGAATATTCTGGTCCGGGACAGGGAACGTCCGAGCAGTACGTC. Translation: CASSEYSGPGQGTSEQYV.

V gene TRBV20-1 combines with J gene TRBJ2-1; 7 nucleotides line up with TRBD2. V shed 0 bases, J shed 3 bases, and the junction held 5 bases outside the gene matches. CDR1 is DFQATT, CDR2 SNEGSKA, per germline (reference sequence). This CDR3 is 15 amino acids long. The CDR3 is CSARDLGGVYNEQFF. The CDR3 DNA sequence: TGCAGTGCTAGAGATCTGGGAGGGGTCTACAATGAGCAGTTCTTC.

This clonotype was counted at least ten times. V gene TRBV5-1 combines with J gene TRBJ2-5; no firm D call. The germline gives CDR1 SGHRS, CDR2 YFSETQ. Trimming removed 4 bases at V and 0 bases at J, with 22 bases between. The CDR3 contains 18 residues. The CDR3 coding sequence is TGCGCCAGCAGCCTAGTAGGCGGCAGCTCCCCAGACCAAGAGACCCAGTACTTC. As protein: CASSLVGGSSPDQETQYF.

V usage is TRBV9 and J usage is TRBJ1-1; D ambiguous. CDR3 length: 15 residues. CDR1 is SGDLS and CDR2 is YYNGEE in the germline V gene. V dropped 0 bases and J dropped 6 bases, with 15 bases sitting between them. This chain's CDR3 is CASSVAGAAPPEAFF. For the CDR3, the DNA is TGTGCCAGCAGCGTAGCGGGAGCGGCGCCCCCTGAAGCTTTCTTT.

This clonotype rates as medium-sized. J is TRBJ1-2 and V is TRBV14; 8 bases align to TRBD1. Germline V CDR1 and CDR2: SGHDN, FVKESK. The CDR3 is made up of 14 amino acids. With V trimmed by 3 bases and J by 7 bases, 7 bases remained unmatched. The CDR3 is CASSQSDRDPGYTF. CDR3 DNA sequence: TGTGCCAGCAGCCAGTCGGACAGGGACCCTGGCTACACCTTC.

This clonotype occurred a few times. The chain combines TRBV29-1 with TRBJ1-1; tentative D call: TRBD1 (5 bases). This CDR3 spans 11 amino acids. Trimming left V 3 bases short and J 8 bases short, with 10 bases between. Per the germline V gene, CDR1 is SQVTM and CDR2 is ANQGSEA. CDR3 in DNA: TGCAGCGTTGATGGGGGGGGGGAAGCTTTCTTT. Its translation is CSVDGGGEAFF.

V usage is TRBV12-3 or TRBV12-4 and J usage is TRBJ2-1; a weak D match, TRBD2 (6 bases). The V gene lost 0 bases and the J gene lost 7 bases, with 16 bases spanning the gap. This CDR3 spans 16 amino acids. This CDR3 is CASSLARGGAGNEQFF. The CDR3 nucleotides read TGTGCCAGCAGTTTAGCGCGGGGCGGCGCGGGGAATGAGCAGTTCTTC.

The sample holds a few counts of this clonotype. The rearrangement links TRBV20-1 to TRBJ2-5; D might be TRBD2 (6 bases). V was shortened by 5 bases and J by 4 bases, with 20 bases between the two germline ends. The CDR3 loop spans 15 amino acids. Germline CDR1 and CDR2: DFQATT and SNEGSKA (reference sequence). CDR3 nucleotides: TGCAGTGCTCCGAAACTGGCTGGCGGGGTAGAGACCCAGTACTTC. This codes for CSAPKLAGGVETQYF.

This chain joins TRBV6-1 and TRBJ2-1; 8 bases agree with TRBD2. This CDR3 has 14 residues. Trimming took 4 bases from V and 3 from J; bases not matched to a gene: 2. In germline, CDR1 is MNHNS, CDR2 SASEGT. CDR3 loop: CASSAGLDYNEQFF. In nucleotides, the CDR3 is TGTGCCAGCAGTGCGGGACTAGACTACAATGAGCAGTTCTTC.

This clonotype was detected only a few times. The chain combines TRBV10-2 with TRBJ2-2; no clear D gene. Germline V CDR1 and CDR2: WSHSY, SAAADI. V was pared by 7 bases and J by 5 bases, with 8 bases between. The CDR3 totals 12 residues. The CDR3 region has the DNA TGCGCCAGCACCAATTATACCGGGGAGCTGTTTTTT. Translating it yields CASTNYTGELFF.

The chain links TRBV19 to TRBJ2-1; weak D call: TRBD2 (5 bases). The CDR3 covers 16 residues. Between the trimmed V and J ends, which lost 1 base and 2 bases, there was a span of 12 bases. Per germline, CDR1 LNHDA and CDR2 SQIVND (reference sequence). CDR3 loop: CASSIGAGTAYNEQFF. The CDR3 nucleotides are TGTGCCAGTAGTATAGGGGCGGGCACCGCCTACAATGAGCAGTTCTTC.

This clonotype was counted between two and nine times. The gene calls are TRBV20-1 and TRBJ1-2, with D perhaps TRBD1 (5 bases). CDR3 length: 13 amino acids. V was cut by 6 bases and J by 3 bases, with 14 bases left in between. Per the germline V gene, CDR1 is DFQATT and CDR2 is SNEGSKA (reference sequence). Here the CDR3 DNA reads TGCAGTGCAGTCCCTCAGGGCGACTATGGCTACACCTTC. It translates to CSAVPQGDYGYTF.

J is TRBJ2-7 and V is TRBV5-6; 15 bases match TRBD2. V gave up 2 bases and J gave up 3 bases; unmatched junction bases: 6. From germline, CDR1 is SGHDT and CDR2 YYEEEE. The CDR3 runs 17 residues. CDR3 DNA sequence: TGTGCCAGCAGCTTAGACGGACTAGCGGGGGGGATCTACGAGCAGTACGTC. Translated: CASSLDGLAGGIYEQYV.

This clonotype occurred many times. The chain combines TRBV7-9 with TRBJ2-5; the match to TRBD1 covers 7 bases. Germline V gene sequence: CDR1 SEHNR, CDR2 FQNEAQ (reference sequence). The CDR3 length is 16 residues. With 6 bases clipped from V and 1 base from J, the junction kept 11 bases outside the gene matches. The CDR3 bases are TGTGCCAGCAGTCCAACCGGGACAGCCTTCCAAGAGACCCAGTACTTC. Translated, it gives CASSPTGTAFQETQYF.